This entry features one T cell receptor beta chain sequence. Its target is unknown. CDR1 and CDR2 from the germline V gene are SGDLS and YYNGEE. This CDR3 region has 14 residues. UMI-labeled 5' RACE was used to make TCR beta libraries. TCRdb reprocessed the 5' RACE reads and stores each CDR3 protein as one record, lacking DNA. The sample includes about 5,600 distinct CDR3 sequences. This entry belongs to a study of human CD8 memory T cell subsets. Findings and limits, study-wide: Exclusively the beta chains of the T cell receptor underwent sequencing in this study.

The specimen sequenced was CD8+ effector memory T cells (TEM) sorted from PBMCs. The sample's subset: effector memory CD8 T cells, CCR7- CD45RO+ CD95+. J is TRBJ2-2 and V is TRBV9. The source is a human donor in good health. The CDR3 sequence: CASSVEGRAGELFF.